The clone carrying this T cell receptor (beta chain) was counted at least ten times. This sample is drawn from a study of CD8+CD57+ T cells in acquired aplastic anemia. Study-wide background: Yields of DNA that came from sorted CD4+ and CD8+ cells averaged about 3.3 ug.

Genomic DNA acted as the template from which TCR beta VDJ combination and CDR3 sequence profiling were carried out. TCRdb independently ran MiXCR on the reads; one entry per CDR3 protein. The sample includes around 250,000 distinct CDR3 sequences, around three fifths of them seen just once. The CDR3 contains 15 residues. Germline-derived CDR1 and CDR2 are SGHRS and YFSETQ. The V end was cut by 0 bases, the J end by 7 bases, with 16 bases between. Input material: sorted CD4+, CD8+, or CD8+CD57+ T cells (not recorded which) from PBMCs. This chain links TRBV5-1 with TRBJ1-2; D might be TRBD1 (5 bases). The source is a human donor with severe aplastic anemia or a healthy control (not recorded which). In DNA form, the CDR3 reads TGCGCCAGCAGCTTGGCCGGAGGCTTGGGGGGTGGCTACACCTTC. This gives the protein CASSLAGGLGGGYTF.